One and the same sample provided the 20 T cell receptor beta chains below, sequenced in a study of CD8 T cells in Susac syndrome. RNA amounts of 0.5 to 1 ug underwent reverse transcription with random hexamers. Each CDR3 protein is one row after TCRdb ran MiXCR on the immunoSEQ multiplex PCR reads. Counted here are more than 150,000 distinct CDR3 sequences, roughly 95% occurring once; the ten biggest clones make up 0.09% to 0.1%. Material: CD4+ T cells from PBMCs. Receptors were obtained from a human donor with Susac syndrome.

The gene calls are TRBV18 and TRBJ1-5; D gene unclear. V lost 6 bases to trimming and J lost 0 bases, with 9 bases between them. In germline, CDR1 is KGHSH, CDR2 LQKENI. The CDR3 is 14 amino acids. This CDR3 is CASSLVGSNQPQHF. The CDR3 nucleotides are TGTGCCAGCTCTTTGGTCGGTAGCAATCAGCCCCAGCATTTT. The full variable domain, its missing parts supplied by reference TRBV18 and TRBJ1-5, is NAGVMQNPRHLVRRRGQEARLRCSPMKGHSHVYWYRQLPEEGLKFMVYLQKENIIDESGMPKERFSAEFPKEGPSILRIQQVVRGDSAAYFCASSLVGSNQPQHFGDGTRLSIL.

The chain is built from TRBV18 and TRBJ2-3; D gene uncertain. Per germline, CDR1 KGHSH and CDR2 LQKENI. The CDR3 length is 13 residues. Trimming removed 0 bases from V and 4 bases from J, with 5 bases in between. The CDR3: CASSPPTADTQYF. The CDR3 coding sequence is TGTGCCAGCTCACCACCGACGGCAGATACGCAGTATTTT.

The chain combines TRBV29-1 with TRBJ2-3; D uncertain. Trimming left V 1 base short and J 1 base short, with 6 bases between. This CDR3 spans 13 amino acids. Germline CDR1 is SQVTM and CDR2 is ANQGSEA. In DNA form, the CDR3 reads TGCAGCGTTGAAGTTCAGGGCACAGATACGCAGTATTTT. It codes for CSVEVQGTDTQYF.

The J gene is TRBJ2-7, the V gene TRBV12-3 or TRBV12-4; weak D call: TRBD2 (5 bases). V was shortened by 6 bases and J by 1 base, with 13 bases between the two germline ends. The CDR3 has 14 residues. CDR3 nucleotide sequence: TGTGCCAGCAGCCCCGAGGGTGGGTCCTACGAGCAGTACTTC. This encodes CASSPEGGSYEQYF.

This chain links TRBV5-1 with TRBJ1-2; possibly TRBD1 for D (5 bases). Trimming cost V 0 bases and J 3 bases, with 15 bases left between them. The V gene's germline CDR1 is SGHRS and CDR2 YFSETQ. The CDR3 is 16 residues long. CDR3 amino acids: CASSLVEGRGYYGYTF. The DNA for the CDR3 is TGCGCCAGCAGCTTGGTTGAAGGGAGGGGCTACTATGGCTACACCTTC. The full variable domain, with the rest looked up from reference TRBV5-1 and TRBJ1-2, is KAGVTQTPRYLIKTRGQQVTLSCSPISGHRSVSWYQQTPGQGLQFLFEYFSETQRNKGNFPGRFSGRQFSNSRSEMNVSTLELGDSALYLCASSLVEGRGYYGYTFGSGTRLTVV.

This rearrangement joins TRBV6-2 or TRBV6-3 to TRBJ1-2; D might be TRBD1 (5 bases). From germline, CDR1 is MNHEY and CDR2 SVGEGT. This CDR3 spans 12 amino acids. The ends were cut back, 2 bases at V and 5 bases at J, with 6 bases in the middle. In DNA form, the CDR3 reads TGTGCCAGCAGTTACCGACAGTATGGCTACACCTTC. This translates into CASSYRQYGYTF.

The genes are TRBV7-3 and TRBJ2-2, with 11 bases aligning to TRBD2. The V and J ends lost 5 bases and 6 bases, in that order; junction bases with no gene match: 5. The CDR3 has 15 residues. Germline V gives CDR1 SGHTA, CDR2 FQGTGA. CDR3 sequence reads: CASSPGLADAGELFF. For the CDR3, the DNA is TGTGCCAGCAGCCCGGGACTAGCGGACGCCGGGGAGCTGTTTTTT. The variable domain in full, with the rest retrieved from reference TRBV7-3 and TRBJ2-2, is GAGVSQTPSNKVTEKGKYVELRCDPISGHTALYWYRQSLGQGPEFLIYFQGTGAADDSGLPNDRFFAVRPEGSVSTLKIQRTERGDSAVYLCASSPGLADAGELFFGEGSRLTVL.

This chain joins TRBV2 and TRBJ2-1, with 9 bases lining up with TRBD2. CDR3 length equals 16 residues. CDR1 is SNHLY and CDR2 is FYNNEI in the germline V gene. Unmatched junction bases numbered 9, after V lost 2 bases and J lost 7 bases. As DNA, the CDR3 is TGTGCCAGCAGTGAAACCCCCCCTAGCGGGGCAAATGAGCAGTTCTTC. It specifies CASSETPPSGANEQFF.

The chain uses TRBV20-1 and TRBJ1-2, with D unclear. The CDR3 runs to 13 residues. The V end lost 1 base, the J end lost 1 base, and 7 bases lay between the germline ends. The germline gives CDR1 DFQATT, CDR2 SNEGSKA (reference sequence). The CDR3 coding sequence is TGCAGTGCTAGAGGAGATGTTAACTATGGCTACACCTTC. Amino acid sequence: CSARGDVNYGYTF.

The gene calls are TRBV20-1 and TRBJ2-7; the D call may be TRBD1 or TRBD2 (5 bases each). There are 14 residues in the CDR3. Germline loops: CDR1 DFQATT, CDR2 SNEGSKA (reference sequence). V lost 0 bases to trimming and J lost 3 bases, with 12 bases between them. CDR3 sequence reads: CSARDRGSFYEQYF. The CDR3 bases are TGCAGTGCTAGAGATCGGGGCAGCTTCTACGAGCAGTACTTC.

The chain uses TRBV29-1 and TRBJ1-1; D remains ambiguous. V was clipped by 5 bases and J by 3 bases, with 13 bases between them. CDR1 is SQVTM, CDR2 ANQGSEA, per germline. The CDR3 length is 13 residues. CDR3 residues: CSVRPREYTEAFF. The CDR3 region has the DNA TGCAGCGTTCGACCCCGGGAGTACACTGAAGCTTTCTTT.

This clonotype was detected only once. The chain has TRBV7-6 and TRBJ1-5; 8 bases line up with TRBD1. V shed 1 base and J 2 bases; nucleotides not matched to a gene: 7. From germline, CDR1 is SGHVS and CDR2 FNYEAQ. The CDR3 has 17 residues. The chain's CDR3 is CASSLGTGRGGNQPQHF. CDR3 DNA sequence: TGTGCCAGCAGCTTAGGGACAGGGCGGGGTGGCAATCAGCCCCAGCATTTT.

This chain joins TRBV30 and TRBJ2-5; 8 bases line up with TRBD1. Trimming at V came to 2 bases and at J to 5 bases, leaving 4 bases not matched to a gene. Germline V gene data show CDR1 as GTSNPN and CDR2 as SVGIG (reference sequence). This CDR3 is built from 13 residues. This chain's CDR3 is CAWSTGGMETQYF. As DNA, the CDR3 is TGTGCCTGGAGTACAGGGGGTATGGAGACCCAGTACTTC.

The chain is built from TRBV9 and TRBJ1-1, with D possibly being TRBD1 (6 bases). V was shortened by 7 bases and J by 1 base, with 14 bases between the two germline ends. CDR3 size: 14 residues. Germline V gene data show CDR1 as SGDLS and CDR2 as YYNGEE. CDR3 sequence: CASGPVGANTEAFF. The CDR3 DNA is TGTGCCAGCGGACCGGTGGGGGCGAACACTGAAGCTTTCTTT. Based on the CDR3 plus reference TRBV9 and TRBJ1-1, the full variable domain is DSGVTQTPKHLITATGQRVTLRCSPRSGDLSVYWYQQSLDQGLQFLIQYYNGEERAKGNILERFSAQQFPDLHSELNLSSLELGDSALYFCASGPVGANTEAFFGQGTRLTVV.

This chain connects TRBV7-6 to TRBJ2-5, with D possibly matching TRBD1 (5 bases). The CDR3 has 16 residues. Germline V lookup: CDR1 SGHVS, CDR2 FNYEAQ. The V gene lost 1 base and the J gene lost 5 bases, with 17 bases spanning the gap. This CDR3 is CASSLGVQVPMETQYF. The CDR3 bases are TGTGCCAGCAGCTTAGGGGTACAGGTCCCAATGGAGACCCAGTACTTC.

The genes are TRBV29-1 and TRBJ1-1; no reliable D call. Germline values: CDR1 SQVTM, CDR2 ANQGSEA. The CDR3 is 11 amino acids. Trimming removed 7 bases from V and 1 base from J, with 7 bases in between. In DNA form, the CDR3 reads TGCAGCGCTACGACGAACACTGAAGCTTTCTTT. Its translation is CSATTNTEAFF.

This clonotype was detected once. V is TRBV3-1 and J is TRBJ2-1; 9 bases fit TRBD1. Per the germline V gene, CDR1 is LGHDT and CDR2 is YNNKEL (reference sequence). This CDR3 is 17 amino acids long. Trimming removed 3 bases from V and 7 bases from J; junction bases left unmatched: 13. The CDR3 nucleotides are TGTGCCAGCAGCCAGATGGGCGGACAGGGGATCTGGAATGAGCAGTTCTTC. This encodes CASSQMGGQGIWNEQFF.

This sequence joins TRBV30 and TRBJ1-6; D may be TRBD1 (5 bases). The CDR3 consists of 14 residues. V was shortened by 1 base and J by 9 bases, with 13 bases between the two germline ends. Germline V gene lookup returns CDR1 GTSNPN and CDR2 SVGIG (reference sequence). The CDR3 nucleotides are TGTGCCTGGAGTGCGACAGTGATGGGTTCACCCCTCCACTTT. Its translation: CAWSATVMGSPLHF.

This chain uses TRBV6-2 or TRBV6-3 with TRBJ2-3; TRBD1 is a possible D gene (5 bases). The CDR3 has 12 residues. The V gene lost 7 bases and the J gene lost 2 bases, with 7 bases spanning the gap. Germline CDR1 is MNHEY and CDR2 is SVGEGT. The CDR3 DNA reads as TGTGCCAGCAAAGGGGCCACAGATACGCAGTATTTT. Translated: CASKGATDTQYF.

V is TRBV19 and J is TRBJ2-6, with D possibly TRBD1 on 6 matching bases. Germline V gene sequence: CDR1 LNHDA, CDR2 SQIVND (reference sequence). The CDR3 consists of 17 residues. The V end was cut by 2 bases, the J end by 2 bases, with 13 bases between. CDR3 nucleotides: TGTGCCAGTAGTATAACCCCAGGGGCCCCTGGGGCCAACGTCCTGACTTTC. Translating it yields CASSITPGAPGANVLTF.